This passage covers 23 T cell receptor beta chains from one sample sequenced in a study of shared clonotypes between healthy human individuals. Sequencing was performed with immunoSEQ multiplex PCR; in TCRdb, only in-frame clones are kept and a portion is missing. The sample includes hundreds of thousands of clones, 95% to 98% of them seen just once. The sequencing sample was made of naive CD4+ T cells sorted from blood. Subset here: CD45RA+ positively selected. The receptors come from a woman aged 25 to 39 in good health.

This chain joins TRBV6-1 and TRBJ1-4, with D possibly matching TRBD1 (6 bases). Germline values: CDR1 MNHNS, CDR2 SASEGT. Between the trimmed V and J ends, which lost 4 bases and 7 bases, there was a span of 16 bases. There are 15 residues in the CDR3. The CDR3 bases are TGTGCCAGCAGTGGGGGTAGGACAGCTAGTGAAAAACTGTTTTTT. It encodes CASSGGRTASEKLFF.

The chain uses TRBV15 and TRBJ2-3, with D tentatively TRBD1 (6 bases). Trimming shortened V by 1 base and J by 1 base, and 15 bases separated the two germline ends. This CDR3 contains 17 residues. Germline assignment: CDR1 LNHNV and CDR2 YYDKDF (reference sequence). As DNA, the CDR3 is TGTGCCACCAGCAGAGGGGCTGGGGGCCCTGGCACAGATACGCAGTATTTT. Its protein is CATSRGAGGPGTDTQYF.

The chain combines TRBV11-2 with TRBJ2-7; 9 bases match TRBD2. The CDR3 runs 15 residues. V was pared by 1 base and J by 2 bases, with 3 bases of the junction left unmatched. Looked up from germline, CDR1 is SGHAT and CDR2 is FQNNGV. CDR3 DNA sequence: TGTGCCAGCAGCTTAGGGCCTAGCGGGGCCTACGAGCAGTACTTC. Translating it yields CASSLGPSGAYEQYF.

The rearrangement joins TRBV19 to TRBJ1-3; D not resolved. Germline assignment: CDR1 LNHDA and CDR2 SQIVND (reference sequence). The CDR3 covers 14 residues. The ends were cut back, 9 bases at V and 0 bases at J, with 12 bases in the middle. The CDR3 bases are TGTGCCAGCCGTGCCTGGAGCTCTGGAAACACCATATATTTT. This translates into CASRAWSSGNTIYF.

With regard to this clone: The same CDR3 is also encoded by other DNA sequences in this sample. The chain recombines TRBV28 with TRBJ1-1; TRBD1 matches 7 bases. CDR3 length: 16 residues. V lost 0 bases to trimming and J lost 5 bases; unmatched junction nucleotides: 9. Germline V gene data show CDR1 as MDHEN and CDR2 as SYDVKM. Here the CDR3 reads CASSLWDRPQGTEAFF. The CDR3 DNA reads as TGTGCCAGCAGTTTATGGGACAGGCCACAGGGTACTGAAGCTTTCTTT.

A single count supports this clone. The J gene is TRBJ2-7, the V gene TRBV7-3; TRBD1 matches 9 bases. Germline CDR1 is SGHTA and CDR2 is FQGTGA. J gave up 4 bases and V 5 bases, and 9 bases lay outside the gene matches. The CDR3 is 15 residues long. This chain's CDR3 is CASSEWDRVSYEQYF. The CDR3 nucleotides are TGTGCCAGCAGCGAGTGGGACAGGGTATCGTACGAGCAGTACTTC.

The chain's CDR3 is CASSILMPGSLSYEQYF. In DNA, the CDR3 is TGTGCCAGTAGTATATTGATGCCGGGATCACTTTCCTACGAGCAGTACTTC. V gene TRBV19 combines with J gene TRBJ2-7; D might be TRBD2 (5 bases). Germline CDR1 reads LNHDA; CDR2 reads SQIVND (reference sequence). Trimming removed 2 bases from V and 1 base from J, with 18 bases in between. CDR3 length: 17 amino acids.

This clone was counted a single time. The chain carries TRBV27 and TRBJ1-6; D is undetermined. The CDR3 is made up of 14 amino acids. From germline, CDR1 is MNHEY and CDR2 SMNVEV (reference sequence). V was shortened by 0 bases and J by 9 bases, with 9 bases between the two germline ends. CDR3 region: CASSLSTIGSPLHF. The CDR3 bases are TGTGCCAGCAGTTTATCCACCATCGGTTCACCCCTCCACTTT.

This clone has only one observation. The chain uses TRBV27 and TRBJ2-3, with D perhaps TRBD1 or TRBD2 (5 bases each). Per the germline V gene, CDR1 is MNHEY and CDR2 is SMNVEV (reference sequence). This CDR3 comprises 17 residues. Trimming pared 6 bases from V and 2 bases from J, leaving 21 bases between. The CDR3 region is CASSRYGAKWVTDTQYF. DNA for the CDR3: TGTGCCAGCAGCCGTTACGGGGCGAAATGGGTCACAGATACGCAGTATTTT.

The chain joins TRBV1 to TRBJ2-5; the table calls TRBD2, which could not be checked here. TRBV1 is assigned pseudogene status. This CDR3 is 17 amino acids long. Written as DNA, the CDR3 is TGCACCAGCAGCCATCCGGGACTAGCGGACCGAGGGGAGACCCAGTACTTC. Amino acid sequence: CTSSHPGLADRGETQYF.

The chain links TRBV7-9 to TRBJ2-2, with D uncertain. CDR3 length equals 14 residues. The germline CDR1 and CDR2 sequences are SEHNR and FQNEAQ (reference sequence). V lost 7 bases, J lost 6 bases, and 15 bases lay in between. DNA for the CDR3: TGTGCCAGCAACACGGACCTCTGGGCCGGGGAGCTGTTTTTT. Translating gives CASNTDLWAGELFF.

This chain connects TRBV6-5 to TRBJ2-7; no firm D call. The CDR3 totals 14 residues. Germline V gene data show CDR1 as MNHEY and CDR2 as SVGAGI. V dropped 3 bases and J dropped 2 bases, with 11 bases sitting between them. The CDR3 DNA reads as TGTGCCAGCAGTTATCGTCCTAGTACCTACGAGCAGTACTTC. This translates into CASSYRPSTYEQYF.

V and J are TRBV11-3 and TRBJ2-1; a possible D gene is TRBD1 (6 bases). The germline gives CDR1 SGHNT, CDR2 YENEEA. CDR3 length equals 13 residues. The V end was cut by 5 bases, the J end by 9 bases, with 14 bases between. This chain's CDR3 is CASSPPAGAEQFF. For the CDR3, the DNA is TGTGCCAGCAGCCCACCCGCAGGGGCTGAGCAGTTCTTC. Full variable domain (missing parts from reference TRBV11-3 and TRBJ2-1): EAGVVQSPRYKIIEKKQPVAFWCNPISGHNTLYWYLQNLGQGPELLIRYENEEAVDDSQLPKDRFSAERLKGVDSTLKIQPAELGDSAVYLCASSPPAGAEQFFGPGTRLTVL.

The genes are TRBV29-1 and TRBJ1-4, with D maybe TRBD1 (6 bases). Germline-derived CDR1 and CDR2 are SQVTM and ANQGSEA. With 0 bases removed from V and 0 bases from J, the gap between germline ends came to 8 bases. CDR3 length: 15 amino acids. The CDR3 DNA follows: TGCAGCGTTGAAGATCGGGGGCCAACTAATGAAAAACTGTTTTTT. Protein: CSVEDRGPTNEKLFF.

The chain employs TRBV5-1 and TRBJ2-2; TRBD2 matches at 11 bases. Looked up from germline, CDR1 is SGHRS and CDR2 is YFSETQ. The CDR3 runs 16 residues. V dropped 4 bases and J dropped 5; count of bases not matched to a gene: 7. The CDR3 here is CASSPLTSGSTGELFF. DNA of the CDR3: TGCGCCAGCAGCCCACTTACTAGCGGGAGTACCGGGGAGCTGTTTTTT.

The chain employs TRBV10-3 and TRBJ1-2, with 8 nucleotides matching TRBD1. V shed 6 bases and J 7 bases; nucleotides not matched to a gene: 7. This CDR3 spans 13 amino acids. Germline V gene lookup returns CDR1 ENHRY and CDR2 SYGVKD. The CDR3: CAISSQGAGGYTF. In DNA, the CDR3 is TGTGCCATCAGCTCCCAGGGGGCGGGTGGCTACACCTTC.

The CDR3 loop is CASSFRARRVTEQFF. The DNA of the CDR3 is TGTGCCAGCAGTTTCCGGGCCCGGAGGGTCACTGAGCAGTTCTTC. The chain links TRBV28 to TRBJ2-1; possibly TRBD2 for D (6 bases). This CDR3 region has 15 residues. Trimming pared 3 bases from V and 9 bases from J, leaving 18 bases between. Per germline, CDR1 MDHEN and CDR2 SYDVKM. The full variable domain, its missing parts supplied by reference TRBV28 and TRBJ2-1, is DVKVTQSSRYLVKRTGEKVFLECVQDMDHENMFWYRQDPGLGLRLIYFSYDVKMKEKGDIPEGYSVSREKKERFSLILESASTNQTSMYLCASSFRARRVTEQFFGPGTRLTVL.

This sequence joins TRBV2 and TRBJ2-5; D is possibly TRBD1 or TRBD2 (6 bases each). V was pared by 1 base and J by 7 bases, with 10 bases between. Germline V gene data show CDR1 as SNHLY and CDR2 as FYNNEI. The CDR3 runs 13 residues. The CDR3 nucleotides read TGTGCCAGCAGTGAAGGCGAGGGGGGGACCCAGTACTTC. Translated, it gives CASSEGEGGTQYF.

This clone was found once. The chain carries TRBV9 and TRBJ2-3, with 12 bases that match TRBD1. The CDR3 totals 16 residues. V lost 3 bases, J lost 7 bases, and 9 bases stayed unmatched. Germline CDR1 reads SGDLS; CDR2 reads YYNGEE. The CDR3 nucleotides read TGTGCCAGCAGCGCCGGGGACAGGGGGCATCTCTATACGCAGTATTTT. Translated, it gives CASSAGDRGHLYTQYF.

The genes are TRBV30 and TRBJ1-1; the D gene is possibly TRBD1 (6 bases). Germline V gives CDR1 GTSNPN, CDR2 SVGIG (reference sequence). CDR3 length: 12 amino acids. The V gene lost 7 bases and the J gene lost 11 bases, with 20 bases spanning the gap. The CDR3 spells CASNRRGPQAFF. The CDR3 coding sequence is TGTGCCTCTAACCGTCGGGGGCCACAGGCTTTCTTT. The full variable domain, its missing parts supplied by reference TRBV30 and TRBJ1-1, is SQTIHQWPATLVQPVGSPLSLECTVEGTSNPNLYWYRQAAGRGLQLLFYSVGIGQISSEVPQNLSASRPQDRQFILSSKKLLLSDSGFYLCASNRRGPQAFFGQGTRLTVV.

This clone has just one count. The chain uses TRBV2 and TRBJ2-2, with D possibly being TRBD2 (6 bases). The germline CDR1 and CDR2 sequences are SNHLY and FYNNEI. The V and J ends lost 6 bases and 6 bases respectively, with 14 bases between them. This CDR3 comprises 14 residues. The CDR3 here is CASSLGREAGELFF. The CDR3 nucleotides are TGTGCCAGCAGCTTGGGCAGGGAGGCCGGGGAGCTGTTTTTT. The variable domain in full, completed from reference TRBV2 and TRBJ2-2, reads EPEVTQTPSHQVTQMGQEVILRCVPISNHLYFYWYRQILGQKVEFLVSFYNNEISEKSEIFDDQFSVERPDGSNFTLKIRSTKLEDSAMYFCASSLGREAGELFFGEGSRLTVL.

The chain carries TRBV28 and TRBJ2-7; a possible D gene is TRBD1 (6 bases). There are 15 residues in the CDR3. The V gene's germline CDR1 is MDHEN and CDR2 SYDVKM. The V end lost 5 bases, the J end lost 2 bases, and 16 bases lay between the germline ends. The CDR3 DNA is TGTGCCAGCAGTCTGAGGGGGACGGAGCCCTACGAGCAGTACTTC. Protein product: CASSLRGTEPYEQYF.

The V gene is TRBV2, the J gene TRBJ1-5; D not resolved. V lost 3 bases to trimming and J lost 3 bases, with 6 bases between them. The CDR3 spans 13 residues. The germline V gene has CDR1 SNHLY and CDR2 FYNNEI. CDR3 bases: TGTGCCAGCAGTGAGTCGAACAATCAGCCCCAGCATTTT. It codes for CASSESNNQPQHF.